The TCR beta chain under discussion was sequenced for a study of shared clonotypes between healthy human individuals. General study points: Estimated richness values were generally larger in naive subsets than in memory subsets.

Template for every sorted-subset replicate PCR totaled about 0.2 ug DNA, 30,000 to 35,000 T cell genomes. Assay: immunoSEQ multiplex PCR; the TCRdb copy retains only in-frame clones and omits some. Here the sample spans around 550,000 clones, roughly 95% being singletons. Germline CDR1 is LNHDA and CDR2 is SQIVND (reference sequence). Trimming stripped 5 bases from V and 8 bases from J, with 16 bases between. This CDR3 comprises 14 residues. As regards this clone: The antigen is undetermined.

Only Caucasian adults living in Nashville, Tennessee made up the donor group. The rearrangement joins TRBV19 to TRBJ2-1, with D perhaps matching TRBD2 (6 bases). Sequenced material: naive CD4+ T cells sorted from blood. The sample's subset: CD45RA+ positively selected. The receptor's source is a woman in her 30s in good health. CDR3 residues: CASSWGGGVDEQFF. In nucleotides, the CDR3 is TGTGCCAGTAGTTGGGGTGGAGGGGTCGATGAGCAGTTCTTC. The whole variable domain, filled in from reference TRBV19 and TRBJ2-1, reads DGGITQSPKYLFRKEGQNVTLSCEQNLNHDAMYWYRQDPGQGLRLIYYSQIVNDFQKGDIAEGYSVSREKKESFPLTVTSAQKNPTAFYLCASSWGGGVDEQFFGPGTRLTVL.